Below are 2 T cell receptor beta chains sequenced from a single sample in a study of blood T cell repertoires in COVID-19. Assay used: immunoSEQ multiplex PCR; TCRdb lists only in-frame clones, some missing. Of around 140,000 clones listed, about 87% are singletons. Sequenced input: peripheral blood. The receptors here all came from a woman in her forties or fifties with acute or convalescent COVID-19.

V gene TRBV5-1 combines with J gene TRBJ2-1; weak D call: TRBD1 (6 bases). V was cut by 3 bases and J by 0 bases, with 10 bases left in between. The CDR3 consists of 15 residues. The V gene's germline CDR1 is SGHRS and CDR2 YFSETQ. The CDR3 is CASSSEDSSYNEQFF. The CDR3 nucleotides read TGCGCCAGCAGCTCGGAGGACAGCTCCTACAATGAGCAGTTCTTC.

The chain links TRBV3-1 (or the pseudogene TRBV3-2) to TRBJ2-7, with D perhaps matching TRBD1 (7 bases). Trimming removed 3 bases at V and 3 bases at J, with 27 bases between. The CDR3 covers 19 residues. Germline lookup yields CDR1 LGHDT and CDR2 YNNKEL (reference sequence). The CDR3 loop is CASSHLHRGWSSELYEQYF. CDR3 nucleotides: TGTGCCAGCAGCCACTTACACAGGGGATGGTCTAGCGAACTCTACGAGCAGTACTTC.